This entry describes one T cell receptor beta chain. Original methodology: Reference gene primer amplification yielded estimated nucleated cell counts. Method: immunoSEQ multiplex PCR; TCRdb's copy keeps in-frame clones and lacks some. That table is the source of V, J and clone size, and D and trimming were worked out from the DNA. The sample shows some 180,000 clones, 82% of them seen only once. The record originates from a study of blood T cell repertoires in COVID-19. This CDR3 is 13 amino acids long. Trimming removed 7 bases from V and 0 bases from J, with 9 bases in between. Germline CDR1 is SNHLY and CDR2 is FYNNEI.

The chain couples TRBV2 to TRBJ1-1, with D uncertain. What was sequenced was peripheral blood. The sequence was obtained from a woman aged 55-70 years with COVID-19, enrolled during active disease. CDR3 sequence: CASTAGMNTEAFF. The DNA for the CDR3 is TGTGCCAGCACGGCGGGGATGAACACTGAAGCTTTCTTT.